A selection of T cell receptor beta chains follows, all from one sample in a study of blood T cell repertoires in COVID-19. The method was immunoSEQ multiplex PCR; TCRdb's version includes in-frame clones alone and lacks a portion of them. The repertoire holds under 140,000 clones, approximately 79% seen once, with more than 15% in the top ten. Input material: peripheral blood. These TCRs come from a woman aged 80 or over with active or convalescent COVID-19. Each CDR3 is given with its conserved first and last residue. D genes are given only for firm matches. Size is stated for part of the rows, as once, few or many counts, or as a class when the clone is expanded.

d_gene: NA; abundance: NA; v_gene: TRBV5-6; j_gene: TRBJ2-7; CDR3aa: CASSLGGTAAYEQYF; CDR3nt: TGTGCCAGCAGCTTGGGAGGGACTGCCGCCTACGAGCAGTACTTC
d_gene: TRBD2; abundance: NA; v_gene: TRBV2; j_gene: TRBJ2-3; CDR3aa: CASSPAGTTDTQYF; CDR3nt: TGTGCCAGCAGTCCAGCGGGAACCACAGATACGCAGTATTTT
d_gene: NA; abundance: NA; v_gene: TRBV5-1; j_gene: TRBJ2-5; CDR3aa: CASSPSLGGLYQETQYF; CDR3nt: TGCGCCAGCAGCCCGTCTCTCGGGGGATTGTACCAAGAGACCCAGTACTTC
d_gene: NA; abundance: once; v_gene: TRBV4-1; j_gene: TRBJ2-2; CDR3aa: CASSQDRSSSGELFF; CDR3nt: TGCGCCAGCAGCCAAGATCGGTCGAGTTCCGGGGAGCTGTTTTTT
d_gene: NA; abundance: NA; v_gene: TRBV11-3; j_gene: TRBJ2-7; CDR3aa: CASSLGQVGEQYF; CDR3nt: TGTGCCAGCAGCTTAGGACAGGTCGGGGAGCAGTACTTC
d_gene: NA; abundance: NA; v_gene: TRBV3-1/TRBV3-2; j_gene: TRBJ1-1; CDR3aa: CASSQETEGWRSTEAFF; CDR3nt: TGTGCCAGCAGCCAAGAAACGGAGGGATGGAGGAGCACTGAAGCTTTCTTT
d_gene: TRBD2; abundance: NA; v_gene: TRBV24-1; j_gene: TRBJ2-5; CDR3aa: CATSDSPGLAGGAETQYF; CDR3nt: TGTGCCACCAGTGATTCTCCGGGACTAGCGGGAGGTGCCGAGACCCAGTACTTC
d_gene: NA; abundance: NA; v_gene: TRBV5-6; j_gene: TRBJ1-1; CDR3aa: CASSSSDSGNTEAFF; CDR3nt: TGTGCCAGCAGCTCCTCGGACAGCGGAAACACTGAAGCTTTCTTT
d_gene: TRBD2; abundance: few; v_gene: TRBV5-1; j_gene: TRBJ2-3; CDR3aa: CASSLPTSGGTDTQYF; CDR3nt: TGCGCCAGCAGCTTGCCGACTAGCGGTGGCACAGATACGCAGTATTTT
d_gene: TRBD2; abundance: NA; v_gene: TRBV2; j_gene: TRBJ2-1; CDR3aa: CASSWTSPNEQFF; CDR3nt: TGTGCCAGCAGCTGGACTAGCCCCAATGAGCAGTTCTTC
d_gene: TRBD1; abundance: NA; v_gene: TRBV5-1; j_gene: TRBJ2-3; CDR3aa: CASTGQGTDTQYF; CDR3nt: TGCGCCAGCACCGGACAGGGCACAGATACGCAGTATTTT
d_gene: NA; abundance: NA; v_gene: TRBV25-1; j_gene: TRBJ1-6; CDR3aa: CASSRRGSSYNSPLHF; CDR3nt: TGTGCCAGCAGCCGCAGGGGAAGCTCCTATAATTCACCCCTCCACTTT
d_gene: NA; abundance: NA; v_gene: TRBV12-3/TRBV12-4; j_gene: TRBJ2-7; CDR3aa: CASRKTGTYEQYF; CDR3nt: TGTGCCAGCAGAAAGACAGGAACCTACGAGCAGTACTTC
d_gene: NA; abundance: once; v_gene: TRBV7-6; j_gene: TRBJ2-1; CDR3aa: CASSLALRGHYNEQFF; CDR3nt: TGTGCCAGCAGCTTAGCGTTGCGGGGCCACTACAATGAGCAGTTCTTC
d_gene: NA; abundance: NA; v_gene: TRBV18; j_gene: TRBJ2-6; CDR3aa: CASSPTRTGANVLTF; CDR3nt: TGTGCCAGCTCACCGACGAGGACTGGGGCCAACGTCCTGACTTTC
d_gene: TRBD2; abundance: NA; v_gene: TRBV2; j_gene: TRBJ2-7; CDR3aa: CASLLPVAGGEQYF; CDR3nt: TGTGCCAGCTTACTTCCGGTAGCGGGAGGCGAGCAGTACTTC
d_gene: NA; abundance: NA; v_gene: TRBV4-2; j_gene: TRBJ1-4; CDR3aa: CASSQDPAGRGRANEKLFF; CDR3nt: TGTGCCAGCAGCCAAGATCCCGCGGGGCGGGGCCGGGCTAATGAAAAACTGTTTTTT
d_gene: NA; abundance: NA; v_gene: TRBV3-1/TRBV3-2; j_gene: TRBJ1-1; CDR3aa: CASSQEWGSEAFF; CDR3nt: TGTGCCAGCAGCCAAGAGTGGGGCTCTGAAGCTTTCTTT
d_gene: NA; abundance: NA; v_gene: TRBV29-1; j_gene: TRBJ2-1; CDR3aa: CSVVEERIYNEQFF; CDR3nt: TGCAGCGTTGTGGAGGAGAGGATCTACAATGAGCAGTTCTTC
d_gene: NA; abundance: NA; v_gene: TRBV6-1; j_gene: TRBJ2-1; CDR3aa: CASSERGWSSYNEQFF; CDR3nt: TGTGCCAGCAGTGAACGTGGGTGGAGCTCCTACAATGAGCAGTTCTTC
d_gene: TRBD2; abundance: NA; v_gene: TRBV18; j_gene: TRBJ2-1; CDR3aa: CASSPFVGTSGSYEQFF; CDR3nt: TGTGCCAGCTCACCGTTTGTTGGGACTAGCGGGAGCTATGAGCAGTTCTTC
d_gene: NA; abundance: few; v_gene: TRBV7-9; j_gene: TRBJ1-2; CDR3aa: CASSLGQGINYGYTF; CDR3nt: TGTGCCAGCAGCTTAGGGCAGGGGATCAACTATGGCTACACCTTC
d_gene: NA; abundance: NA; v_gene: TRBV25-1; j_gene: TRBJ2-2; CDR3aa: CASSESTGELFF; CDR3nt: TGTGCCAGCAGTGAATCGACCGGGGAGCTGTTTTTT
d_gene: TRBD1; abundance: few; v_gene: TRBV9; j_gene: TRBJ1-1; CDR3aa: CASSFQTGDYTEAFF; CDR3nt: TGTGCCAGCAGCTTCCAGACAGGGGATTACACTGAAGCTTTCTTT
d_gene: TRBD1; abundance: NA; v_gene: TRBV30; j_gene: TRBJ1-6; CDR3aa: CAWTGQYNSPLHF; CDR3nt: TGTGCCTGGACGGGACAGTATAATTCACCCCTCCACTTT
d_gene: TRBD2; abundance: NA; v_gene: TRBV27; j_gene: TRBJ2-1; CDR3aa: CASTNLWTSGRVSYNEQFF; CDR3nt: TGTGCCAGCACAAATCTATGGACTAGCGGGAGGGTGTCCTACAATGAGCAGTTCTTC
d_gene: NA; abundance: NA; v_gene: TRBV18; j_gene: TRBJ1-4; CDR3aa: CASSPSSPREKLFF; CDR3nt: TGTGCCAGCTCACCGAGCTCCCCCCGGGAAAAACTGTTTTTT
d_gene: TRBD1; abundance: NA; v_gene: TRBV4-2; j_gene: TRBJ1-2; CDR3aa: CASSLPSGQGLGGYTF; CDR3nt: TGTGCCAGCAGCCTGCCCAGTGGACAGGGCTTGGGTGGCTACACCTTC
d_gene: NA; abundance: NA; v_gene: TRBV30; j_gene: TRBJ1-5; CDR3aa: CAWSVDSLNNQPQHF; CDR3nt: TGTGCCTGGAGTGTTGACAGCTTGAACAATCAGCCCCAGCATTTT
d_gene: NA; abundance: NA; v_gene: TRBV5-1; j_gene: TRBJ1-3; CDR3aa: CASSPPKRAGNTIYF; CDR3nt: TGCGCCAGCAGCCCTCCGAAGCGAGCAGGAAACACCATATATTTT
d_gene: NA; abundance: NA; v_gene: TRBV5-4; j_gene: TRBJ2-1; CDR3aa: CASSLEPLNEQFF; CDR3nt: TGTGCCAGCAGCTTGGAGCCATTGAATGAGCAGTTCTTC
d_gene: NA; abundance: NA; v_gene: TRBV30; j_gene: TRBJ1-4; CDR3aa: CAWRRGGDEKLFF; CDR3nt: TGTGCCTGGAGGCGGGGGGGGGATGAAAAACTGTTTTTT